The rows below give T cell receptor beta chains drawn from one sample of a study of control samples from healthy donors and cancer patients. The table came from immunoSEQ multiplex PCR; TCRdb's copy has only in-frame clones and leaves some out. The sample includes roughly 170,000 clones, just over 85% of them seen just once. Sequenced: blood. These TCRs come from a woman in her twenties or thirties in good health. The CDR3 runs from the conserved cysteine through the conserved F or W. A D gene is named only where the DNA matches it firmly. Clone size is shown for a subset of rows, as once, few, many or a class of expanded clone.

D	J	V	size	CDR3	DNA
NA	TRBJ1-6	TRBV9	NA	CASSVMMGQGNSPLHF	TGTGCCAGCAGCGTAATGATGGGGCAAGGCAATTCACCCCTCCACTTT
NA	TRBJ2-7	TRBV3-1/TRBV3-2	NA	CASSQDSPSSYEQYF	TGTGCCAGCAGCCAAGATAGCCCCAGCTCCTACGAGCAGTACTTC
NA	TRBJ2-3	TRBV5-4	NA	CASSLVGTDTQYF	TGTGCCAGCAGCTTGGTGGGGACAGATACGCAGTATTTT
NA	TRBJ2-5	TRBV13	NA	CASSSSPTQYF	TGTGCCAGCAGCTCGAGTCCTACCCAGTACTTC
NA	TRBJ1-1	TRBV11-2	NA	CASSFPEDGSTEAFF	TGTGCCAGCAGCTTTCCTGAGGACGGTTCCACTGAAGCTTTCTTT
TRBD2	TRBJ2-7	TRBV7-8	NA	CASSFRLAGDSYEQYF	TGTGCCAGCAGCTTTAGACTAGCGGGGGACTCCTACGAGCAGTACTTC
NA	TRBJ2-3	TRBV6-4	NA	CASRLNAGGGTDTQYF	TGTGCCAGCAGACTCAATGCGGGCGGAGGCACAGATACGCAGTATTTT
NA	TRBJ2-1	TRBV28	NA	CASSLERAVDEQFF	TGTGCCAGCAGTTTGGAGCGGGCAGTCGATGAGCAGTTCTTC
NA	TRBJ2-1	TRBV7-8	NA	CASRPSGRREQFF	TGTGCCAGCAGACCCAGCGGGCGTAGGGAGCAGTTCTTC
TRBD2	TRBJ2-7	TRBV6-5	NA	CASSYASGSYEQYF	TGTGCCAGCAGTTACGCTAGCGGATCCTACGAGCAGTACTTC
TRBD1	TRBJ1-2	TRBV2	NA	CASSDPSGGHDGYTF	TGTGCCAGCAGTGATCCCTCAGGGGGTCATGATGGCTACACCTTC
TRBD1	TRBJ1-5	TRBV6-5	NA	CASSPGQPFQPQHF	TGTGCCAGCAGTCCGGGACAGCCTTTCCAGCCCCAGCATTTT
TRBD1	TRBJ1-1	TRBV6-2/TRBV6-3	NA	CASSTGDRTEAFF	TGTGCCAGCAGTACAGGGGATCGGACTGAAGCTTTCTTT
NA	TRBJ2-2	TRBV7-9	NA	CASSFSGAQELFF	TGTGCCAGCAGCTTTAGTGGGGCACAGGAGCTGTTTTTT
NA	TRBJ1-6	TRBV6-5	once	CASSYSNGGYSPLHF	TGTGCCAGCAGTTACTCGAACGGGGGATACTCACCCCTCCACTTT
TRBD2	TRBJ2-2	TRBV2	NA	CASSGDSGANTGELFF	TGTGCCAGCAGCGGGGATAGCGGGGCGAACACCGGGGAGCTGTTTTTT
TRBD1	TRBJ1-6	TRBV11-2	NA	CASSDRENSPLHF	TGTGCCAGCAGCGACAGGGAAAATTCACCCCTCCACTTT
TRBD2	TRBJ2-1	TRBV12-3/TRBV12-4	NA	CATASGNYNEQFF	TGTGCCACCGCTAGCGGGAACTACAATGAGCAGTTCTTC
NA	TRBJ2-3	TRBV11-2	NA	CASSLGMGDTQYF	TGTGCCAGCAGCTTAGGAATGGGAGATACGCAGTATTTT
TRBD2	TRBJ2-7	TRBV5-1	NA	CASSPGTSGSSSYEQYF	TGCGCCAGCAGCCCCGGGACTAGCGGGTCAAGCTCCTACGAGCAGTACTTC
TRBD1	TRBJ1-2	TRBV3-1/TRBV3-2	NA	CASSHNRGGYTF	TGTGCCAGCAGCCATAACAGGGGGGGCTACACCTTC
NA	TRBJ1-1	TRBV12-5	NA	CASGLVRLFANTEAFF	TGTGCTAGTGGTTTGGTACGTCTATTCGCGAACACTGAAGCTTTCTTT
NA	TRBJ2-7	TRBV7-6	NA	CASSLSSYEDTPYEQYF	TGTGCCAGCAGCTTAAGTTCTTACGAGGACACTCCCTACGAGCAGTACTTC
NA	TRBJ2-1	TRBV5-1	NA	CASSWGRGGERNEQFF	TGCGCCAGCAGCTGGGGCCGAGGTGGGGAAAGGAATGAGCAGTTCTTC